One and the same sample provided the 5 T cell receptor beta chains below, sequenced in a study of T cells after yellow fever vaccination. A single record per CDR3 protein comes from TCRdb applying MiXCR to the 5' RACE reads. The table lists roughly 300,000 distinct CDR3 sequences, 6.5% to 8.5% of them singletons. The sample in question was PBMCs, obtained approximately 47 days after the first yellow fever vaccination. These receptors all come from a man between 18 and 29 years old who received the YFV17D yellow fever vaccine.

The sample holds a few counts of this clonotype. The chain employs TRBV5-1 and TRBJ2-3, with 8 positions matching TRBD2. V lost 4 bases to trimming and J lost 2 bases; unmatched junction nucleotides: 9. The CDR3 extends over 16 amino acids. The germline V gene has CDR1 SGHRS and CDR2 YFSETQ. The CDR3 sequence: CASSPTRGGSTDTQYF. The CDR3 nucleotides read TGCGCCAGCAGCCCGACTCGGGGGGGTTCCACAGATACGCAGTATTTT.

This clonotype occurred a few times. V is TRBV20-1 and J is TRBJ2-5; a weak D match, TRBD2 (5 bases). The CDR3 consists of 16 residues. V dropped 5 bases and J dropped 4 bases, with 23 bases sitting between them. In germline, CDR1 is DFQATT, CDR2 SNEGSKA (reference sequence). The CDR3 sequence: CSASPELGRWRETQYF. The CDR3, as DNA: TGCAGTGCTTCCCCTGAACTAGGACGGTGGCGAGAGACCCAGTACTTC.

The CDR3 sequence is CASSRQGAGNEQFF. CDR3 in DNA: TGTGCCAGCAGTAGACAGGGGGCGGGAAATGAGCAGTTCTTC. The chain combines TRBV25-1 with TRBJ2-1, with 10 bases that match TRBD1. The V gene's germline CDR1 is MGHDK and CDR2 SYGVNS. With V trimmed by 5 bases and J by 7 bases, 5 bases remained unmatched. The CDR3 extends over 14 amino acids.

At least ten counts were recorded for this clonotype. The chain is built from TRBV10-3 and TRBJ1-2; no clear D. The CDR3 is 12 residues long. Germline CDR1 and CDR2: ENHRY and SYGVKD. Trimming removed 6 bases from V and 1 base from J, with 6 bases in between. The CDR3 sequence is CAIRRHNYGYTF. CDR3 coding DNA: TGTGCCATCAGAAGACATAACTATGGCTACACCTTC.

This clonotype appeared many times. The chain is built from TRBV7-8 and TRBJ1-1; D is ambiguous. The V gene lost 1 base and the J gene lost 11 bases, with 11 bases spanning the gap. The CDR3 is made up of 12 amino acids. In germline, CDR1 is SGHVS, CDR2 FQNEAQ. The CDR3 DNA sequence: TGTGCCAGCAGCTTAGAAGCACGGGTGGCTTTCTTT. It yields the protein CASSLEARVAFF.